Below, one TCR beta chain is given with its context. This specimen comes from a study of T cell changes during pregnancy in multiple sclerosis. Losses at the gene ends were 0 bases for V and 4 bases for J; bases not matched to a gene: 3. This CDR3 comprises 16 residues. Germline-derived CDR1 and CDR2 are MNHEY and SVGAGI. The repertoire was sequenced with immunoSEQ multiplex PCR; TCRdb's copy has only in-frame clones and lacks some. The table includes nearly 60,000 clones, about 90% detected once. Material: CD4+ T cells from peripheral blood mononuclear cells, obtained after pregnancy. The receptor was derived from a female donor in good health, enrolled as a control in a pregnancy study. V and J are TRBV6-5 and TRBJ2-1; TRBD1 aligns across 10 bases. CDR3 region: CASSYSRTGGYNEQFF. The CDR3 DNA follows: TGTGCCAGCAGTTACTCTCGGACAGGGGGATACAATGAGCAGTTCTTC.